The clone carrying this T cell receptor (beta chain) was recorded many times. Germline values: CDR1 SQVTM, CDR2 ANQGSEA. The ends lost 4 bases at V and 8 bases at J; junction bases unmatched: 4. The CDR3 runs 12 residues. This record comes from a study of T-cell reconstitution after alpha-beta-depleted transplantation in children. Unique molecular identifiers were used in preparing the TCRbeta library. TCRdb processed the PCR reads anew with MiXCR; each CDR3 protein has one entry. Of approximately 210,000 distinct CDR3 sequences listed, roughly 14% are singletons. This receptor was taken from a human donor who donated a stem cell graft to a child with acute lymphoblastic leukemia. J is TRBJ1-2 and V is TRBV29-1, with 10 bases that match TRBD1. Sequenced material: PBMCs from the stem cell graft donor, taken from the stem cell graft. The CDR3 spells CSVGRDRGGYTF. The CDR3 DNA follows: TGCAGCGTTGGCCGGGACAGGGGAGGCTACACCTTC.